Here is one TCR beta chain with its context. The sample holds one count of this clone. The specificity of this receptor is unknown. Base quality data are lacking; no much larger clone is found one base away. The donors were healthy, HIV-negative adults with no recently reported acute infections or vaccinations. All donors were Caucasian adults living in Nashville, Tennessee, USA. The CD8 memory samples were a combination of magnetically selected CD45RO+ cells and CCR7-negative CD45RA+ effector memory (TemRA) cells. Blood was collected by leukapheresis, and PBMCs were isolated by Ficoll-Histopaque density gradient centrifugation and then cryopreserved in liquid nitrogen vapor phase. Purity and quantity of every magnetically sorted T cell population were checked by analytical flow cytometry. Genomic DNA was isolated from every sorted fraction and measured by UV absorbance on a Nanodrop 2000c. These data come from a study of shared clonotypes between healthy human individuals (dated by TCRdb to the early 2020s). At the level of the whole study: The cohort included a few men and a couple of women between 18 and 49 years of age. For each donor, three plates each were used for CD4 naive and CD4 memory, two plates were used for CD8 naive, and one plate was used for CD8 memory. To estimate repertoire size and how much clonotypes are shared between individuals, the study performed deep sequencing of blood TCR repertoires from a handful of healthy adults. To increase sequencing depth and limit assay-specific biases, TCR repertoire library preparation and sequencing were carried out by different laboratories using diverse techniques. Each donor's leukapheresis produced roughly between roughly 0.85 and 9.5 billion PBMCs.

Broader findings and caveats from the paper: Incomplete sequencing was indicated by rarefaction of sorted-subset datasets, despite the large sequencing depth. Sharing across several donors was observed for approximately 5% of naive CD4, under 4% of naive CD8, 2% to 2.5% of memory CD4, and around 0.4% of memory CD8 clonotypes. Higher generation probabilities were observed for clonotypes shared by all four sorted-subset donors than for non-shared clonotypes. Sampling was restricted to blood, and TCR repertoires in tissues likely differ from the TCR repertoires found in blood. Naive subsets generally had larger estimated clonotype richness than memory subsets. Based on pairwise subsampling, the degree of clonotype sharing among donors was expected to be affected by sequencing depth. The small number of donors limited the genetic and exposure-history diversity represented.

In the germline V gene, CDR1 corresponds to MGHRA and CDR2 to YSYEKL. The trim is 2 bases for V and 8 bases for J, with a gap of 10 bases between the germline ends. From cysteine to phenylalanine, the CDR3 is 13 amino acids long. Left in the record is the CDR3 DNA by itself, 39 bases read in frame from the first base. Using the deep immunoSEQ assay, TCR CDR3 regions were amplified from genomic DNA by multiplex PCR. Extracted genomic DNA from each cell subset was spread evenly across all wells of several immunoSEQ 96-well plates, with each plate serving as a replicate. For sorted subsets, approximately 190 ng genomic DNA, equal to approximately 30,000 T cell genomes, was loaded into each replicate PCR. Purified libraries were measured with a Qubit 3.0 fluorometer, size-checked on a Bioanalyzer 2100, and measured again with the KAPA Library Quantification kit. Each immunoSEQ 96-well plate was sequenced on its own single-read 150-cycle Illumina NextSeq 550 flow cell. The source study handled its data this way. Because the immunoSEQ output held only junctional sequences and lacked quality scores, the filtering could not match the filtering applied to full-length reads. Sequences were annotated with PyIR, a Python wrapper for IgBLAST v1.9, using IMGT germline references to assign V/J genes and CDR3. Reads were removed for weak V/J assignments (E-value above 1e-6), missing CDR3, stop codons, out-of-frame junctions, or ambiguous translated residues. V3J clonotypes were defined as sequences sharing the same inferred V gene, J gene, and CDR3 amino acid sequence. The percentage overlap between two repertoires was calculated by dividing the number of shared unique clonotypes by the size of the smaller repertoire. Richness of each repertoire was evaluated using RTK rarefaction, the Chao1 estimator, and Recon v2.1 estimates of unobserved clonotypes. For all TCRbeta clonotypes obtained by the gDNA method from a handful of donors, generation probabilities were computed with OLGA. The immuneACCESS repertoire file appears here via TCRdb, limited to in-frame rearrangements. These files lack a portion of the clones; in checked studies, under half of the deficit traces to unresolved V genes, and the cause of the others is not known. The D gene and trimming were derived from the DNA, and the V and J assignments and clone size from that table. The sample includes roughly 86,000 clones, with roughly three quarters observed a single time. Approximately 53% of the sample belongs to the ten largest clones.

Material: memory CD8+ T cells sorted from blood. Taken with the paper, the label for cell subset or site translates to: CD45RO+ cells pooled with CCR7-negative TemRA cells. The clonotype comes from a man between 25 and 39 years old in good health. The rearrangement joined TRBV4-1 to TRBJ2-1, with the D gene not confidently named. The CDR3 here reads CASSQPMTDEQFF. DNA sequence: TGCGCCAGCAGCCAACCGATGACGGATGAGCAGTTCTTC.